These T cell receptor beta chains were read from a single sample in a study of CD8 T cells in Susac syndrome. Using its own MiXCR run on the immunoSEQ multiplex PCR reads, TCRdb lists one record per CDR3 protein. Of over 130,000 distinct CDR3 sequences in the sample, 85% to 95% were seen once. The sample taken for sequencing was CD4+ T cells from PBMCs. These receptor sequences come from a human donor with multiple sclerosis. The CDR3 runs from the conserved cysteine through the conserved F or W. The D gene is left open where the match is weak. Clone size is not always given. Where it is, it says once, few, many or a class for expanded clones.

TGTGCCAGCAGCCAAGACGGGATCCTTACGCAGTATTTT CASSQDGILTQYF NA NA TRBJ2-3 TRBV3-1
TGTGCCAGCAGTCAGGGGGGGACAGGGTCCCACGAGCAGTACTTC CASSQGGTGSHEQYF NA TRBD1 TRBJ2-7 TRBV12-3/TRBV12-4
TGTGCCTGGAGTTTGGTTAGAGGGTATGGCTACACCTTC CAWSLVRGYGYTF NA NA TRBJ1-2 TRBV30
TGCAGCGCGGCCCGGGACGTATCAAACATTCAGTACTTC CSAARDVSNIQYF NA NA TRBJ2-4 TRBV29-1
TGTGCCAGCAGGACAGAACCCTATGGCTACACCTTC CASRTEPYGYTF once NA TRBJ1-2 TRBV27
TGTGCCAGCAGCCCCCGGATCGGGAAATACGAGCAGTACTTC CASSPRIGKYEQYF NA NA TRBJ2-7 TRBV7-9
TGCAGTGCTACCGGCCTACAGGCGGGGGGGTCCTACAATGAGCAGTTCTTC CSATGLQAGGSYNEQFF NA TRBD2 TRBJ2-1 TRBV20-1
TGTGCCAGCAGTAATGATTACAGGGCCAACGTCCTGACTTTC CASSNDYRANVLTF once NA TRBJ2-6 TRBV27
TGTGCCAGCTCACCGACTAGCGGGAGTACCACAGATACGCAGTATTTT CASSPTSGSTTDTQYF NA TRBD2 TRBJ2-3 TRBV18
TGTGCCAGCAGCCCCGAGCGGGGGACGCAGTATTTT CASSPERGTQYF NA TRBD2 TRBJ2-3 TRBV7-3
TGTGCCAGCAGTTTCGGACAGGGCACCACCTACGAGCAGTACTTC CASSFGQGTTYEQYF NA TRBD1 TRBJ2-7 TRBV6-2/TRBV6-3
TGTGCCACCCGTTGGGCGGGGGAAACCGGGGAGCTGTTTTTT CATRWAGETGELFF NA TRBD2 TRBJ2-2 TRBV7-9
TGTGCCAGCAGCCAGGGAGTCCGCAATCAGCCCCAGCATTTT CASSQGVRNQPQHF NA NA TRBJ1-5 TRBV5-6
TGCAGCGTTTCCTCCGGGACTAGCGCCACAGATACGCAGTATTTT CSVSSGTSATDTQYF NA TRBD2 TRBJ2-3 TRBV29-1
TGTGCCAGCAGCTTCAGGGGACAGGTCATCTTCAATGAGCAGTTCTTC CASSFRGQVIFNEQFF NA TRBD1 TRBJ2-1 TRBV13
TGTGCCACCAGCAGAGGCGGACAGGGGGCGATAGATACGCAGTATTTT CATSRGGQGAIDTQYF NA TRBD1 TRBJ2-3 TRBV15
TGTGCCAGCAGTCCCGGGACAGGGGATTACAATGAGCAGTTCTTC CASSPGTGDYNEQFF few TRBD1 TRBJ2-1 TRBV6-2/TRBV6-3
TGTGCCAGCAGCCCGTGGACAGGAAATTCACCCCTCCACTTT CASSPWTGNSPLHF NA TRBD1 TRBJ1-6 TRBV3-1
TGCAGCGTTGACAGGGGCCAAGAGACCCAGTACTTC CSVDRGQETQYF NA NA TRBJ2-5 TRBV29-1
TGCGCCAGCAGCTTGGGGGTGATGGGACAGGGAAATCAGCCCCAGCATTTT CASSLGVMGQGNQPQHF NA TRBD1 TRBJ1-5 TRBV5-1
TGTGCCAGCAGTTTACAGGACTACGAGCAGTACTTC CASSLQDYEQYF once NA TRBJ2-7 TRBV28
TGTGCCAGCAGCAAACAGGAGGGTGGCTACACCTTC CASSKQEGGYTF NA NA TRBJ1-2 TRBV7-9
TGTGCCAGCAGCGCGGGACAGGGGGCGTGGAATGAGCAGTTCTTC CASSAGQGAWNEQFF NA TRBD1 TRBJ2-1 TRBV9
TGTGCCAGCGGGGATCGCAAGCATTCAGAGACCCAGTACTTC CASGDRKHSETQYF NA NA TRBJ2-5 TRBV6-6
TGTGCCAGCTCACCGGGACGGCAGTCTGGAAACACCATATATTTT CASSPGRQSGNTIYF NA NA TRBJ1-3 TRBV18
TGTGCCAGCAGTTTAGACGGATTTAACACTGAAGCTTTCTTT CASSLDGFNTEAFF NA NA TRBJ1-1 TRBV28
TGTGCCAGCAGTCACGACAACCTCGAGCAGTACTTC CASSHDNLEQYF few NA TRBJ2-7 TRBV11-2
TGTGCCAGCAGTTATTGGAGGGGGCGCCGGGAGCAGTACTTC CASSYWRGRREQYF NA NA TRBJ2-7 TRBV6-2/TRBV6-3
TGCAGCGTTGCAAGGAGGCTAGCGAACGACAATGAGCAGTTCTTC CSVARRLANDNEQFF NA NA TRBJ2-1 TRBV29-1
TGTGCCAGTGGGCAGCCCTCTGGGGCCAACGTCCTGACTTTC CASGQPSGANVLTF NA NA TRBJ2-6 TRBV28
TGCAGCGTTGTGAGTCGGGAAAAACTGTTTTTT CSVVSREKLFF NA NA TRBJ1-4 TRBV29-1
TGTGCCAGCAGCTTCGTAGGGTCGGGCGAGCAGTACTTC CASSFVGSGEQYF NA NA TRBJ2-7 TRBV7-9
TGCAGTGCTAGGCAGGGCTCCAACTATGGCTACACCTTC CSARQGSNYGYTF NA NA TRBJ1-2 TRBV20-1
TGCAGCGGTCGGGAGGGCCACTATGGCTACACCTTC CSGREGHYGYTF NA NA TRBJ1-2 TRBV29-1
TGCAGTGCTAGTCCCTTCGGGGACAGGGTCAATTCACCCCTCCACTTT CSASPFGDRVNSPLHF NA TRBD1 TRBJ1-6 TRBV20-1
TGTGCCAGCAGCCCACAGCGGGGGGGAAACAATGAGCAGTTCTTC CASSPQRGGNNEQFF NA TRBD2 TRBJ2-1 TRBV7-2
TGTGCCAGCCTAGCGGAATTCCAAGAGACCCAGTACTTC CASLAEFQETQYF NA TRBD2 TRBJ2-5 TRBV2
TGTGCCAGCAGGCTAAGCCGGGGTCCGGCAGAGACCCAGTACTTC CASRLSRGPAETQYF NA NA TRBJ2-5 TRBV2
TGTGCCAGTAGTATCGTCGGAGGGGCAGTTGAATGGTTCTTC CASSIVGGAVEWFF once NA TRBJ2-1 TRBV19
TGTGCCAGCAGCCCCCGTCGGGGCCGAGACGAGCAGTACTTC CASSPRRGRDEQYF NA NA TRBJ2-7 TRBV5-8
TGTGCCAGCAGACGCGGGAGTGCCTACAATGAGCAGTTCTTC CASRRGSAYNEQFF NA TRBD2 TRBJ2-1 TRBV25-1
TGTGCCAGCGGTGGAAGCGGGAAGGGAATGAATGAGCAGTTCTTC CASGGSGKGMNEQFF NA TRBD2 TRBJ2-1 TRBV28
TGTGCCTGGAGTGTACTGGTGGGGGCGGGTCAGCCCCAGCATTTT CAWSVLVGAGQPQHF NA NA TRBJ1-5 TRBV30
TGTGCCAGCAGCCACACCGGGACAGGGGTCTACGAGCAGTACTTC CASSHTGTGVYEQYF NA TRBD1 TRBJ2-7 TRBV3-1
TGTGCCACCAGTGACACTACTAGCCCCTCCTACAATGAGCAGTTCTTC CATSDTTSPSYNEQFF NA NA TRBJ2-1 TRBV24-1
TGCAGTGCCCGAAGTCGGGGGGGGGCTTTAGAGACCCAGTACTTC CSARSRGGALETQYF NA TRBD2 TRBJ2-5 TRBV20-1
TGTGCCAGCTCACCGGACAGGGTTGTTCAGCCCCAGCATTTT CASSPDRVVQPQHF NA TRBD1 TRBJ1-5 TRBV18
TGCAGTGTCCGAAGGTCAATCTTGGATACGCAGTATTTT CSVRRSILDTQYF NA NA TRBJ2-3 TRBV20-1
TGTGCCAGCAGGATGGACAGCACAGATACGCAGTATTTT CASRMDSTDTQYF NA NA TRBJ2-3 TRBV6-5
TGTGCCAGCAGCGTAGGGGGGGTTGCAGACTCACCCCTCCACTTT CASSVGGVADSPLHF NA NA TRBJ1-6 TRBV9
TGTGCCAGCAGCCAAGTTTGGGGGAAGAACTACAATGAGCAGTTCTTC CASSQVWGKNYNEQFF NA NA TRBJ2-1 TRBV14
TGCAGTGCCAGCCCGGGGGGGTTTGCAGATACGCAGTATTTT CSASPGGFADTQYF NA TRBD2 TRBJ2-3 TRBV20-1
TGTGCCAGCAGTAAGTGGGACAGAGGACGTGAGACCCAGTACTTC CASSKWDRGRETQYF NA TRBD1 TRBJ2-5 TRBV28
TGCGCCAGCAGGGCCGGGACAGGGACGATCGACGAGCAGTACTTC CASRAGTGTIDEQYF NA TRBD1 TRBJ2-7 TRBV5-1
TGTGCCAGCAGCCGCCGAGGGGAGGTCATGAACACTGAAGCTTTCTTT CASSRRGEVMNTEAFF NA NA TRBJ1-1 TRBV6-2/TRBV6-3
TGTGCCAGCAGTCATTTGTCTTGGGACAGGGCTTCGGATCAGCCCCAGCATTTT CASSHLSWDRASDQPQHF NA TRBD1 TRBJ1-5 TRBV3-1
TGCGCCAGCAGCCAAGGCGACAGGACGGGGCAGTACTTC CASSQGDRTGQYF NA NA TRBJ2-7 TRBV4-3
TGTGCCAGCAGCCAAGCAGGGGGCGAGGAGACCCAGTACTTC CASSQAGGEETQYF NA TRBD1 TRBJ2-5 TRBV3-1
TGTGCCACCCTTACTGAAGCTTTCTTT CATLTEAFF NA NA TRBJ1-1 TRBV28